The sequence of this T cell receptor beta chain was determined in a study of blood T cell repertoires in COVID-19. Study as a whole: From the United States, Italy and Spain came samples of acute and convalescent COVID-19.

The CDR3 extends over 17 amino acids. Looked up from germline, CDR1 is MNHEY and CDR2 is SVGEGT. The trim removed 0 bases at V and 5 bases at J, leaving 9 bases unmatched. In the source study's methods: Reference gene primer amplification gave estimated nucleated cell counts. Sequencing was performed with immunoSEQ multiplex PCR; in TCRdb, only in-frame clones are kept and a portion is missing. V and J calls and clone size are copied from that table; D and trimming were computed from the DNA. The data show roughly 62,000 clones, about nine tenths seen once. Sequenced: peripheral blood. The TCR originated in a human donor in a cohort sampled during active COVID-19. This chain links TRBV6-2 or TRBV6-3 with TRBJ2-5; TRBD2 agrees at 10 bases. The CDR3 protein is CASSYSPSSGSRETQYF. In nucleotides, the CDR3 is TGTGCCAGCAGTTACTCTCCATCTAGCGGGAGTAGGGAGACCCAGTACTTC.